The rows below give T cell receptor beta chains drawn from one sample of a study of control samples from healthy donors and cancer patients. The data were produced by immunoSEQ multiplex PCR, yet TCRdb's version contains in-frame clones alone and is incomplete. Altogether around 110,000 clones are present, 88% being singletons, with the ten largest covering about 2.5%. The sequenced sample was blood. Receptors originate from a woman between 65 and 79 years old in good health. The CDR3 runs from the conserved cysteine through the conserved F or W. A D gene is named only where the DNA matches it firmly. The listing skips clone size in some rows; elsewhere it reads once, few, many or a size class.

j_gene	abundance	len	v_gene	d_gene	CDR3aa	CDR3nt
TRBJ2-5	NA	15	TRBV3-1/TRBV3-2	NA	CASSQGDARGETQYF	TGTGCCAGCAGCCAAGGGGACGCCCGCGGTGAGACCCAGTACTTC
TRBJ1-6	NA	16	TRBV5-1	NA	CASSLLGVRVNSPLHF	TGCGCCAGCAGCTTGCTCGGGGTCAGGGTCAATTCACCCCTCCACTTT
TRBJ2-7	NA	12	TRBV3-1/TRBV3-2	NA	CASSQGSLEQYF	TGTGCCAGCAGCCAGGGGTCATTGGAGCAGTACTTC
TRBJ1-1	NA	13	TRBV4-1	NA	CASSQGAASEAFF	TGCGCCAGCAGCCAAGGGGCAGCGTCTGAAGCTTTCTTT
TRBJ1-6	NA	14	TRBV5-8	NA	CASSGRDNYSPLHF	TGTGCCAGCAGCGGCCGGGACAACTATTCACCCCTCCACTTT
TRBJ1-2	NA	14	TRBV2	NA	CASRAERAKNRYTF	TGTGCCAGCAGAGCCGAGAGGGCCAAGAATCGCTACACCTTC
TRBJ2-7	NA	12	TRBV13	NA	CASSLSNYEQYF	TGTGCCAGCAGCCTATCCAACTACGAGCAGTACTTC
TRBJ1-4	NA	15	TRBV6-5	NA	CASKRGAGTNEKLFF	TGTGCCAGCAAGAGGGGAGCCGGAACTAATGAAAAACTGTTTTTT
TRBJ2-2	NA	14	TRBV5-4	NA	CASSPRANTGELFF	TGTGCCAGCAGCCCCCGGGCGAACACCGGGGAGCTGTTTTTT
TRBJ1-2	NA	17	TRBV3-1/TRBV3-2	NA	CASSQEGGLQGLGGYTF	TGTGCCAGCAGCCAAGAAGGGGGGCTACAGGGCTTGGGCGGCTACACCTTC
TRBJ2-1	NA	16	TRBV11-2	NA	CASHADGASSYNEQFF	TGTGCCAGCCACGCCGACGGGGCGAGCTCCTACAATGAGCAGTTCTTC
TRBJ1-2	NA	14	TRBV10-3	NA	CAISDNPGGDGYTF	TGTGCCATCAGTGATAACCCCGGGGGAGATGGCTACACCTTC
TRBJ1-4	NA	16	TRBV5-5	NA	CASSLISGARAEKLFF	TGTGCCAGCAGCTTGATTTCCGGGGCCCGAGCTGAAAAACTGTTTTTT
TRBJ2-3	NA	16	TRBV5-1	TRBD1	CASRGMGQRTTDTQYF	TGCGCCAGCAGGGGGATGGGACAGCGGACCACAGATACGCAGTATTTT
TRBJ2-2	NA	12	TRBV11-1	NA	CASSWGSRELFF	TGTGCCAGCAGCTGGGGGAGCAGGGAGCTGTTTTTT
TRBJ2-2	NA	16	TRBV19	TRBD1	CASRRRTGLDTGELFF	TGTGCCAGTAGAAGACGGACAGGGCTTGACACCGGGGAGCTGTTTTTT
TRBJ2-7	NA	15	TRBV5-4	NA	CASSLAGLSSYEQYF	TGTGCCAGCAGCTTGGCAGGATTAAGCTCCTACGAGCAGTACTTC
TRBJ2-5	NA	15	TRBV5-4	NA	CASSLGWGLEETQYF	TGTGCCAGCAGCTTGGGGTGGGGTTTGGAAGAGACCCAGTACTTC
TRBJ1-2	NA	12	TRBV12-3/TRBV12-4	TRBD1	CASSPPGQGYTF	TGTGCCAGCAGTCCACCGGGACAGGGCTACACCTTC
TRBJ1-1	NA	12	TRBV25-1	NA	CASSGSGRRAFF	TGTGCCAGCAGTGGATCGGGTAGGAGAGCTTTCTTT
TRBJ1-1	NA	13	TRBV20-1	NA	CSASRARVTEAFF	TGTAGTGCTAGTAGGGCCCGAGTAACTGAAGCTTTCTTT
TRBJ1-2	NA	14	TRBV4-1	TRBD1	CASSQPTGNYGYTF	TGCGCCAGCAGCCAACCGACAGGGAACTATGGCTACACCTTC
TRBJ1-6	NA	18	TRBV11-2	NA	CASSPRVRVGSYNSPLHF	TGTGCCAGCAGCCCGAGGGTACGGGTCGGCTCCTATAATTCACCCCTCCACTTT
TRBJ1-5	NA	14	TRBV6-5	NA	CASSYRGDYQPQHF	TGTGCCAGCAGTTACAGGGGGGACTATCAGCCCCAGCATTTT
TRBJ2-7	NA	12	TRBV12-3/TRBV12-4	NA	CASSSEFYEQYF	TGTGCCAGCAGCTCTGAATTCTACGAGCAGTACTTC
TRBJ2-3	NA	11	TRBV12-3/TRBV12-4	TRBD2	CAAGVGDTQYF	TGTGCAGCGGGGGTGGGAGATACGCAGTATTTT
TRBJ2-1	NA	13	TRBV2	TRBD1	CASWETGLNEQFF	TGTGCCAGCTGGGAGACAGGGCTAAATGAGCAGTTCTTC
TRBJ1-1	NA	14	TRBV18	NA	CASSPPYGNTEAFF	TGTGCCAGCTCACCACCGTACGGAAACACTGAAGCTTTCTTT
TRBJ1-5	NA	13	TRBV19	NA	CASRGWGNQPQHF	TGTGCCAGTCGAGGTTGGGGAAATCAGCCCCAGCATTTT
TRBJ1-2	once	16	TRBV13	NA	CASSLAENRVDYGYTF	TGTGCCAGCAGCTTAGCAGAAAACAGGGTTGACTATGGCTACACCTTC
TRBJ1-3	NA	15	TRBV7-2	TRBD1	CASSLTTGAGNTIYF	TGTGCCAGCAGCTTAACGACAGGGGCTGGAAACACCATATATTTT
TRBJ2-2	NA	15	TRBV28	NA	CASRGTVANTGELFF	TGTGCCAGCAGGGGGACGGTCGCGAACACCGGGGAGCTGTTTTTT
TRBJ2-7	NA	14	TRBV9	NA	CASSVELGGYEQYF	TGTGCCAGCAGCGTAGAATTAGGGGGCTACGAGCAGTACTTC
TRBJ1-1	NA	12	TRBV15	NA	CATSRVGAEAFF	TGTGCCACCAGCAGGGTTGGGGCTGAAGCTTTCTTT
TRBJ1-1	NA	15	TRBV13	NA	CASSPQYAGSTEAFF	TGTGCCAGCAGCCCCCAGTACGCAGGGAGCACTGAAGCTTTCTTT
TRBJ2-7	NA	15	TRBV3-1/TRBV3-2	NA	CASSRPVEGGDEQYF	TGTGCCAGCAGCCGGCCCGTTGAGGGGGGAGACGAGCAGTACTTC
TRBJ1-4	NA	15	TRBV9	NA	CASSTSAAPGEKLFF	TGTGCCAGCAGCACGTCGGCGGCACCGGGGGAAAAACTGTTTTTT
TRBJ1-2	NA	12	TRBV6-6	NA	CASSYSRRGYTF	TGTGCCAGCAGTTACTCCCGGAGGGGCTACACCTTC
TRBJ1-4	NA	14	TRBV3-1/TRBV3-2	NA	CASSQEGRGGKLFF	TGTGCCAGCAGCCAAGAGGGGAGGGGTGGTAAACTGTTTTTT
TRBJ2-5	NA	15	TRBV7-8	TRBD2	CASSSRLAGEGTQYF	TGTGCCAGCAGCTCCCGACTAGCGGGGGAGGGGACCCAGTACTTC